One and the same sample provided the 6 T cell receptor beta chains below, sequenced in a study of graft-versus-host responses after intestinal transplantation. Using immunoSEQ multiplex PCR, the repertoire was profiled, and TCRdb retains in-frame clones only, with some absent. The sample consists of some 13,000 clones, approximately 33% of them appearing once. Specimen: alloreactive CD4+ T cells from a mixed lymphocyte reaction culture, collected before intestinal transplant. Subset described: CFSE-low proliferating T cells sorted from roughly 6-day pre-transplant mixed lymphocyte reaction (GvH or HvG direction). These receptors originate from a human patient who received an intestinal transplant.

This clone is categorized as medium-sized. The chain employs TRBV27 and TRBJ2-7; no clear D. With 5 bases removed from V and 5 bases from J, the gap between germline ends came to 7 bases. Germline V gene lookup returns CDR1 MNHEY and CDR2 SMNVEV (reference sequence). CDR3 size: 11 residues. CDR3 loop: CASSPYDEQYF. The CDR3 DNA is TGTGCCAGCAGTCCGTATGACGAGCAGTACTTC.

The chain is built from TRBV28 and TRBJ2-5, with D perhaps given as TRBD1 or TRBD2 (6 bases each). Germline CDR1 reads MDHEN; CDR2 reads SYDVKM. V lost 7 bases, J lost 3 bases, and 15 bases lay in between. This CDR3 has 14 amino acids. The CDR3 DNA is TGTGCCAGCACAATAGGGGGGTGGAAAGAGACCCAGTACTTC. Translation: CASTIGGWKETQYF.

This rearrangement joins TRBV5-8 to TRBJ2-4; 7 bases fit TRBD1. V trimming: 4 bases; J trimming: 2 bases; junction bases outside the gene matches: 21. Germline V gene sequence: CDR1 SGHTS, CDR2 YDEGEE. The length of the CDR3 is 20 residues. The CDR3 DNA reads TGTGCCAGCAGCCCCAGATGGTTAGGGGGCGCAAGCTTTACCAAAAACATTCAGTACTTC. Translation: CASSPRWLGGASFTKNIQYF.

This clone occurred a few times. V is TRBV19 and J is TRBJ1-2, with 7 bases fitting TRBD1. Germline lookup yields CDR1 LNHDA and CDR2 SQIVND (reference sequence). The CDR3 has 18 residues. V shed 2 bases, J shed 0 bases, and the junction held 12 bases outside the gene matches. The CDR3 nucleotides are TGTGCCAGTAGTATACCCCGGGGATCCGGGACAGCTAACTATGGCTACACCTTC. Residues: CASSIPRGSGTANYGYTF.

There are a few counts of this clone. V is TRBV15 and J is TRBJ2-7; TRBD1 aligns across 9 bases. With V trimmed by 3 bases and J by 6 bases, 6 bases remained unmatched. There are 14 residues in the CDR3. Germline values: CDR1 LNHNV, CDR2 YYDKDF (reference sequence). CDR3 bases: TGTGCCACCAGCAGTCGGACAGGGGAATCCGAGCAGTACTTC. It codes for CATSSRTGESEQYF.

This clone showed up just a few times. The genes are TRBV19 and TRBJ1-6; TRBD1 matches 9 bases. CDR1 is LNHDA, CDR2 SQIVND, per germline (reference sequence). V trimming: 3 bases; J trimming: 9 bases; junction bases outside the gene matches: 12. This CDR3 contains 17 residues. The CDR3 spells CASSMRTGARNSSPLHF. The DNA of the CDR3 is TGTGCCAGTAGTATGCGGACAGGGGCTCGAAACAGTTCACCCCTCCACTTT.